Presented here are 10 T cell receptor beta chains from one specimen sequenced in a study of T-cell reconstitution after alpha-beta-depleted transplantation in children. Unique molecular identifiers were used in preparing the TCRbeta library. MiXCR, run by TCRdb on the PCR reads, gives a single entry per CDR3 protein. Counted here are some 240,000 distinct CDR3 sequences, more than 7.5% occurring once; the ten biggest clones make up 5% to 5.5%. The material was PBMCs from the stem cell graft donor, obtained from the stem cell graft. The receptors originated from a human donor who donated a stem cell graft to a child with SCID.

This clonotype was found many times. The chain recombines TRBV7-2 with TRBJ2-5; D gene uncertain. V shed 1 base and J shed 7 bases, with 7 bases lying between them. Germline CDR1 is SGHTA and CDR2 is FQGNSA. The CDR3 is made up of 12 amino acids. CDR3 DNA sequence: TGTGCCAGCAGCTTAGACAAGATGACCCAGTACTTC. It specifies CASSLDKMTQYF.

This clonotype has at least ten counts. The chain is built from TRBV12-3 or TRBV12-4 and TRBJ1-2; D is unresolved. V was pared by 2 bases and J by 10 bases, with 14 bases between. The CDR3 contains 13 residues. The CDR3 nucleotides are TGTGCCAGCAGTTTAAATAGGAAGGCTTTCTACACCTTC. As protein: CASSLNRKAFYTF.

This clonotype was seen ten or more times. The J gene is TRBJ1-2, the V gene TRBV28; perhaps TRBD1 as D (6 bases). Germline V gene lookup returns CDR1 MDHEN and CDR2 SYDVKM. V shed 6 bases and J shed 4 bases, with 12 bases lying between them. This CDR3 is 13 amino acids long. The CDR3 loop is CASRRQEPYGYTF. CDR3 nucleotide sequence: TGTGCCAGCAGGAGACAGGAGCCCTATGGCTACACCTTC.

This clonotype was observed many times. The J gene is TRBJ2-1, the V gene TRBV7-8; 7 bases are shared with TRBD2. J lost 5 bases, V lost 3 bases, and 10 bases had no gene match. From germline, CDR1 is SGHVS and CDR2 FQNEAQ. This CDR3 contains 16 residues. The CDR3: CASSLTRGTTHNEQFF. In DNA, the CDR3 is TGTGCCAGCAGCTTGACCCGAGGGACTACACACAATGAGCAGTTCTTC. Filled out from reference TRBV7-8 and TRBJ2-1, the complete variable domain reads GAGVSQSPRYKVAKRGQDVALRCDPISGHVSLFWYQQALGQGPEFLTYFQNEAQLDKSGLPSDRFFAERPEGSVSTLKIQRTQQEDSAVYLCASSLTRGTTHNEQFFGPGTRLTVL.

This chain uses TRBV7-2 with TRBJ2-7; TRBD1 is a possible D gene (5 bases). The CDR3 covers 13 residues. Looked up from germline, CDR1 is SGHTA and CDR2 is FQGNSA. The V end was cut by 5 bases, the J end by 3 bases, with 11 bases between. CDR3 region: CASSLDSNYEQYF. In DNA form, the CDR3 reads TGTGCCAGCAGCCTCGACAGTAACTACGAGCAGTACTTC.

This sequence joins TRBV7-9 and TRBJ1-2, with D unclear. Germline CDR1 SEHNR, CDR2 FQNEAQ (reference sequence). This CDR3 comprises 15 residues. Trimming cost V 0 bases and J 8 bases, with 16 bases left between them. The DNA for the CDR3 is TGTGCCAGCAGCTTAGCAGGCCAAAATCTGGGGGGCTACACCTTC. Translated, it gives CASSLAGQNLGGYTF.

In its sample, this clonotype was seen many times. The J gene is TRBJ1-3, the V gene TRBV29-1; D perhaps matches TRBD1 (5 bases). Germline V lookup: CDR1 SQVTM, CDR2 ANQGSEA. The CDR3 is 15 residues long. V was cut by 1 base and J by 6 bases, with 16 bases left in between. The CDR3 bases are TGCAGCGTTGAAGGTGTCAGAGGGGAAGCAAACACCATATATTTT. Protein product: CSVEGVRGEANTIYF. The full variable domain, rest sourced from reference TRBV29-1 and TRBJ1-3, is SAVISQKPSRDICQRGTSLTIQCQVDSQVTMMFWYRQQPGQSLTLIATANQGSEATYESGFVIDKFPISRPNLTFSTLTVSNMSPEDSSIYLCSVEGVRGEANTIYFGEGSWLTVV.

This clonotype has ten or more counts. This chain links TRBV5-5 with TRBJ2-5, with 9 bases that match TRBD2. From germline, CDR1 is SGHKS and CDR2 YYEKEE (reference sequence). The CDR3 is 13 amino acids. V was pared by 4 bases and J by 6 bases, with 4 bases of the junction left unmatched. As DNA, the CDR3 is TGTGCCAGCAGCCCGGGACTAGCAAAGACCCAGTACTTC. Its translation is CASSPGLAKTQYF. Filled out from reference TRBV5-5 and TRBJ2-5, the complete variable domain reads DAGVTQSPTHLIKTRGQQVTLRCSPISGHKSVSWYQQVLGQGPQFIFQYYEKEERGRGNFPDRFSARQFPNYSSELNVNALLLGDSALYLCASSPGLAKTQYFGPGTRLLVL.

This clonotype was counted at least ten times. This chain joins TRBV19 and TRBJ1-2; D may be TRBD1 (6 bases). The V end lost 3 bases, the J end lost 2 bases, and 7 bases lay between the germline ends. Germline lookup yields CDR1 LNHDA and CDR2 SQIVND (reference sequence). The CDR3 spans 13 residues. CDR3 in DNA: TGTGCCAGTAGTATGGGGGCCAACTATGGCTACACCTTC. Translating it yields CASSMGANYGYTF.

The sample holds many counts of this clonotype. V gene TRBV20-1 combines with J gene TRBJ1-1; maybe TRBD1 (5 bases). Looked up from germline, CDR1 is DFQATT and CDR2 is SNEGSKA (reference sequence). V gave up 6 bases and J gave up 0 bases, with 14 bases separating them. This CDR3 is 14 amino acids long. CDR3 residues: CSASGTLMNTEAFF. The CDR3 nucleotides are TGCAGTGCCTCAGGGACCCTTATGAACACTGAAGCTTTCTTT.